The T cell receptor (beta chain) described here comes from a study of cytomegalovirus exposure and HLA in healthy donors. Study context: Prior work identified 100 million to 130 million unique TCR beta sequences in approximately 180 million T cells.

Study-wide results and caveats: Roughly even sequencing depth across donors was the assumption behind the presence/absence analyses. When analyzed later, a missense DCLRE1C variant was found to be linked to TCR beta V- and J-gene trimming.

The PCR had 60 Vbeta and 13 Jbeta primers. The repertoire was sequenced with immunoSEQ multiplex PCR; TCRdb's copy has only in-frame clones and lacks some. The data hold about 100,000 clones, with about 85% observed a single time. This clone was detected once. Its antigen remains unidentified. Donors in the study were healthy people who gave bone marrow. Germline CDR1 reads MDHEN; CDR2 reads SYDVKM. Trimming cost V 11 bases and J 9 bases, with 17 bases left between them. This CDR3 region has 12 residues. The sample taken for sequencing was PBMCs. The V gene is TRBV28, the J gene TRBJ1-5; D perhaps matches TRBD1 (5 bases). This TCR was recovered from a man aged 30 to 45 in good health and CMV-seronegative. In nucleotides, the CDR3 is TGTGCCGGAGGAGGGGAAGGCTGGCCCCAGCATTTT. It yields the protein CAGGGEGWPQHF.